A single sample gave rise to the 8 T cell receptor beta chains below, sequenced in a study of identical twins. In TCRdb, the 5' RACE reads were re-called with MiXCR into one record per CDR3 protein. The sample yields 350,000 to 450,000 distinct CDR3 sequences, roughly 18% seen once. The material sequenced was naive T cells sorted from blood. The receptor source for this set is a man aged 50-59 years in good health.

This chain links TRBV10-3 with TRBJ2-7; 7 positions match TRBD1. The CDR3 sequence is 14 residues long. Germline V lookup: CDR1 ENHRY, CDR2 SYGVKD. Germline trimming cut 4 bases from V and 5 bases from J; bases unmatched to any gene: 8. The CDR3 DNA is TGTGCCATCAGTGCCACAGGGGATAGGAACGAGCAGTACTTC. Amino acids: CAISATGDRNEQYF.

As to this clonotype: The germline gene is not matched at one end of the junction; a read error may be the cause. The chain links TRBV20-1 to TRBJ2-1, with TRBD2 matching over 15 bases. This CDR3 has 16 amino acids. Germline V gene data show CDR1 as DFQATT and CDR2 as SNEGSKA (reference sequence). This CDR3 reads CGAGGTSGRMYNEQFF. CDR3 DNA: TGCGGTGCTGGGGGGACTAGCGGGAGGATGTACAATGAGCAGTTCTTC.

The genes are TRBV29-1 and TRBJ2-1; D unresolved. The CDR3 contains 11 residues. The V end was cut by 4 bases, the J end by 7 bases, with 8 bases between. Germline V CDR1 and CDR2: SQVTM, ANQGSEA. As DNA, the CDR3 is TGCAGCGTTGCGAAGATGAATGAGCAGTTCTTC. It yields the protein CSVAKMNEQFF.

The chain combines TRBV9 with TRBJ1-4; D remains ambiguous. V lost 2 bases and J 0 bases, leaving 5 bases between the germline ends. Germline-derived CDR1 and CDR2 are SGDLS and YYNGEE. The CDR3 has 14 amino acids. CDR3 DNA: TGTGCCAGCAGCGTTGGAGCAACTAATGAAAAACTGTTTTTT. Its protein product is CASSVGATNEKLFF.

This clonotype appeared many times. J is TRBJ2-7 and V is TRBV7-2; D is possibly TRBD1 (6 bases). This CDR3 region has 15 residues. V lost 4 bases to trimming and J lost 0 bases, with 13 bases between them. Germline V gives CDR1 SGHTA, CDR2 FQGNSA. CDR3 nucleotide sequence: TGTGCCAGCAGCTACTCGGGACAAAGCTCCTACGAGCAGTACTTC. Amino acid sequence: CASSYSGQSSYEQYF.

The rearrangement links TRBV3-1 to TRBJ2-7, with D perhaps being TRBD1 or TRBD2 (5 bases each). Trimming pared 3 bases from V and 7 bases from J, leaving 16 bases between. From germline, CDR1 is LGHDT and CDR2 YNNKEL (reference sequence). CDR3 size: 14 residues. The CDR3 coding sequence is TGTGCCAGCAGCCAGGGGACGGTGTCTGGTGAGCAGTACTTC. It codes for CASSQGTVSGEQYF.

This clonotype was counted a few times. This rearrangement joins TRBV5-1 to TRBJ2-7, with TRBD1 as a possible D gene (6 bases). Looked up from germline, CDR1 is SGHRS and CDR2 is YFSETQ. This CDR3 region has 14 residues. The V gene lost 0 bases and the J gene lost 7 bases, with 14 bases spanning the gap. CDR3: CASSLAGTSWEQYF. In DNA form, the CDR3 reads TGCGCCAGCAGCTTGGCCGGGACATCGTGGGAGCAGTACTTC.

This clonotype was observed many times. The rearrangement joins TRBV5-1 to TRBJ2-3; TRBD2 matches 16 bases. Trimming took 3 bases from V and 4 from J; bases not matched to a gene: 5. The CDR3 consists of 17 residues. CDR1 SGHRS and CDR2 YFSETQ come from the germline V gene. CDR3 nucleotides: TGCGCCAGCAGCTACTCCGGGACTAGCGGGGGGGCAGATACGCAGTATTTT. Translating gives CASSYSGTSGGADTQYF.